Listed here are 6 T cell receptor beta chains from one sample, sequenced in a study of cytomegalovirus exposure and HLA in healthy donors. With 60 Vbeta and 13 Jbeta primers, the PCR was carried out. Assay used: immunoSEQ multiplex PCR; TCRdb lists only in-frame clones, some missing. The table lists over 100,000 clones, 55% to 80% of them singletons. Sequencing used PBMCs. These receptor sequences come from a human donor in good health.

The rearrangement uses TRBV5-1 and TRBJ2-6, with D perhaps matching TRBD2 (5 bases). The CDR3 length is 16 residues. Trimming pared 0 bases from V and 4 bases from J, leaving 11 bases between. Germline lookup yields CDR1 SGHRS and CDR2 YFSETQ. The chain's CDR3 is CASSLVGPGGANVLTF. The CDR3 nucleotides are TGCGCCAGCAGCTTGGTTGGCCCGGGGGGGGCCAACGTCCTGACTTTC.

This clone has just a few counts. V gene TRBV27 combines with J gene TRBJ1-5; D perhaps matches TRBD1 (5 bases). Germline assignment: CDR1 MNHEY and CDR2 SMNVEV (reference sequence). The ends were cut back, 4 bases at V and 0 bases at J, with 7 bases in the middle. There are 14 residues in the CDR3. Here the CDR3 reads CASSSGYSNQPQHF. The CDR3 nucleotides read TGTGCCAGCAGTTCAGGGTATAGCAATCAGCCCCAGCATTTT.

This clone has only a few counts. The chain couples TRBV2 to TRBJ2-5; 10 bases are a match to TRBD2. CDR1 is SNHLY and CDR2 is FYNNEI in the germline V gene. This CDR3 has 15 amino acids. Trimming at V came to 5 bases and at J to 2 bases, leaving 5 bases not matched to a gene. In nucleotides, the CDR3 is TGTGCCAGCAGTAGCGGGAGGGCCGATCAAGAGACCCAGTACTTC. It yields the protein CASSSGRADQETQYF.

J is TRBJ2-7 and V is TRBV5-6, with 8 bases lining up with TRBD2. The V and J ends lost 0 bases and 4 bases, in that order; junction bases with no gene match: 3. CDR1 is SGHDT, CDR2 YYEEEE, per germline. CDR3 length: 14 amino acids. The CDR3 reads CASSLGLARYEQYF. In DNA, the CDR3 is TGTGCCAGCAGCTTGGGACTAGCGCGATACGAGCAGTACTTC.

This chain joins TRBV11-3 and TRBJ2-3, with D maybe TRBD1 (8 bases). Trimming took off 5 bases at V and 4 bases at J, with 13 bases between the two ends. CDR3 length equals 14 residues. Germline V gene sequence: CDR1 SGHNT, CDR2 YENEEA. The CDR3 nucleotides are TGTGCCAGCAGCCACAGGGGGGGGGCAGATACGCAGTATTTT. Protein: CASSHRGGADTQYF.

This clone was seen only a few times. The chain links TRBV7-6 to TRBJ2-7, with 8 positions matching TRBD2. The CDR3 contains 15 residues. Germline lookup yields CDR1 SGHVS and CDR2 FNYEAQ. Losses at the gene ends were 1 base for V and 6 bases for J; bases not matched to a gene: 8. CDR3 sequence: CASSLEVGRAREQYF. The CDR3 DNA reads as TGTGCCAGCAGCTTAGAGGTCGGGAGGGCCCGCGAGCAGTACTTC.